This is a list of T cell receptor beta chains from one sample in a study of cytomegalovirus exposure and HLA in healthy donors. Repertoires were generated with immunoSEQ multiplex PCR, while TCRdb's copy carries only in-frame clones and drops some. The table lists about 240,000 clones, 78% of them singletons, with 0.47% in the top ten. The sample comprised PBMCs. The receptor source for this set is a boy aged 5 to 17 in good health and CMV-seronegative. Both conserved end residues are part of each CDR3. D genes are given only for firm matches. Clone sizes are given selectively: once, few, many, or a class where the clone is expanded.

j_gene: TRBJ2-7; d_gene: -; v_gene: TRBV6-1; abundance: -; CDR3nt: TGTGCCAGCAGTGAAGAAGACACCCGTTACGAGCAGTACTTC; CDR3aa: CASSEEDTRYEQYF
j_gene: TRBJ2-5; d_gene: -; v_gene: TRBV5-1; abundance: -; CDR3nt: TGCGCCAGCAGCTTCCAGGGGTGGGAGACCCAGTACTTC; CDR3aa: CASSFQGWETQYF
j_gene: TRBJ2-3; d_gene: TRBD2; v_gene: TRBV9; abundance: -; CDR3nt: TGTGCCAGTTCTAAGAGCGGGGGGGCGGATACGCAGTATTTT; CDR3aa: CASSKSGGADTQYF
j_gene: TRBJ2-2; d_gene: TRBD1; v_gene: TRBV27; abundance: once; CDR3nt: TGTGCCAGCACAATGACGAGGGGACAGGGAATAACCGGGGAGCTGTTTTTT; CDR3aa: CASTMTRGQGITGELFF
j_gene: TRBJ2-3; d_gene: TRBD2; v_gene: TRBV6-1; abundance: few; CDR3nt: TGTGCCAGCAGTCGTGACCTGGGACTAGCGGGGGGTTCGTATTTT; CDR3aa: CASSRDLGLAGGSYF
j_gene: TRBJ1-3; d_gene: -; v_gene: TRBV9; abundance: -; CDR3nt: TGTGCCACAACCCGGGGGGCCGGCTCTGGAAACACCATATATTTT; CDR3aa: CATTRGAGSGNTIYF
j_gene: TRBJ1-2; d_gene: -; v_gene: TRBV4-1; abundance: few; CDR3nt: TGCGCCAGCAGCCACGCGGGACCTCCAGGCTACACCTTC; CDR3aa: CASSHAGPPGYTF
j_gene: TRBJ2-7; d_gene: TRBD2; v_gene: TRBV11-2; abundance: -; CDR3nt: TGTGCCAGCAGCAGGCTAGCGGGGGGGGGATCCGAGCAGTACTTC; CDR3aa: CASSRLAGGGSEQYF
j_gene: TRBJ1-4; d_gene: TRBD1; v_gene: TRBV5-1; abundance: -; CDR3nt: TGCGCCAGCAGCTTGGGGGTCCACGACAGGGGAAAAGGCCAAGTTGAAAAACTGTTTTTT; CDR3aa: CASSLGVHDRGKGQVEKLFF
j_gene: TRBJ1-3; d_gene: TRBD1; v_gene: TRBV5-4; abundance: -; CDR3nt: TGTGCCAGCAGCTTAAACCAGGGGGCGAACGGAAACACCATATATTTT; CDR3aa: CASSLNQGANGNTIYF
j_gene: TRBJ1-4; d_gene: -; v_gene: TRBV18; abundance: -; CDR3nt: TGTGCCAGCTCACCCCTCCCTGAAAAACTGTTTTTT; CDR3aa: CASSPLPEKLFF
j_gene: TRBJ1-3; d_gene: -; v_gene: TRBV11-3; abundance: -; CDR3nt: TGTGCCAGCAGCTTGGGGGGGCCGAGCTCTGGAAACACCATATATTTT; CDR3aa: CASSLGGPSSGNTIYF
j_gene: TRBJ2-2; d_gene: -; v_gene: TRBV30; abundance: once; CDR3nt: TGTGCCTGGAGTGGATACCAGCGGAGCACCGGGGAGCTGTTTTTT; CDR3aa: CAWSGYQRSTGELFF
j_gene: TRBJ2-3; d_gene: -; v_gene: TRBV2; abundance: -; CDR3nt: TGTGCCAGCAGAGCGGACCCAGATACGCAGTATTTT; CDR3aa: CASRADPDTQYF
j_gene: TRBJ1-1; d_gene: TRBD1; v_gene: TRBV7-9; abundance: once; CDR3nt: TGTGCCAGCAGCGAAGACTCCGGGACAGGGGCCTCGAACACTGAAGCTTTCTTT; CDR3aa: CASSEDSGTGASNTEAFF
j_gene: TRBJ2-1; d_gene: -; v_gene: TRBV6-1; abundance: -; CDR3nt: TGTGCCAGCAGTGAAGTTTCAGGGTATATTGGTGAGCAGTTCTTC; CDR3aa: CASSEVSGYIGEQFF
j_gene: TRBJ1-5; d_gene: -; v_gene: TRBV19; abundance: -; CDR3nt: TGTGCCAGTAGTATTCGTCGAGAGCTCATACAGCCCCAGCATTTT; CDR3aa: CASSIRRELIQPQHF
j_gene: TRBJ1-1; d_gene: TRBD1; v_gene: TRBV5-1; abundance: few; CDR3nt: TGCGCCAGCAGCAATGGACAGGGGAACACTGAAGCTTTCTTT; CDR3aa: CASSNGQGNTEAFF
j_gene: TRBJ2-7; d_gene: -; v_gene: TRBV19; abundance: -; CDR3nt: TGTGCCAGTAGTATAAACAGGGACACCTACGAGCAGTACTTC; CDR3aa: CASSINRDTYEQYF
j_gene: TRBJ2-7; d_gene: TRBD1; v_gene: TRBV2; abundance: -; CDR3nt: TGTGCCCATTCGGGACAGTCCTCCTACGAGCAGTACTTC; CDR3aa: CAHSGQSSYEQYF
j_gene: TRBJ1-1; d_gene: TRBD1; v_gene: TRBV6-1; abundance: few; CDR3nt: TGTGCCAGCACCGAAGATGCAGGGGGTGGGTCAGCTTTCTTT; CDR3aa: CASTEDAGGGSAFF
j_gene: TRBJ1-5; d_gene: -; v_gene: TRBV10-3; abundance: -; CDR3nt: TGTGCCATCAGTGGAGAGCAAAATCAGCCCCAGCATTTT; CDR3aa: CAISGEQNQPQHF
j_gene: TRBJ2-7; d_gene: -; v_gene: TRBV18; abundance: -; CDR3nt: TGTGCCAGCTCAGGTGCTGGGGCCCGTTTATCCGAGCAGTACTTC; CDR3aa: CASSGAGARLSEQYF
j_gene: TRBJ2-7; d_gene: TRBD1; v_gene: TRBV7-8; abundance: -; CDR3nt: TGTGCCAGCAGCTCACCGACAGGGCGCAAGCAGTACTTC; CDR3aa: CASSSPTGRKQYF
j_gene: TRBJ2-1; d_gene: TRBD2; v_gene: TRBV30; abundance: -; CDR3nt: TGTGCCGTGGGGGGGAGGAGCTCCTACAATGAGCAGTTCTTC; CDR3aa: CAVGGRSSYNEQFF
j_gene: TRBJ1-1; d_gene: TRBD1; v_gene: TRBV10-3; abundance: -; CDR3nt: TGTGCTCACGGACAGGGGAACACTGAAGCTTTCTTT; CDR3aa: CAHGQGNTEAFF
j_gene: TRBJ1-4; d_gene: -; v_gene: TRBV29-1; abundance: -; CDR3nt: TGCAGCGTTGAAGACCTGAATGAAAAACTGTTTTTT; CDR3aa: CSVEDLNEKLFF
j_gene: TRBJ1-5; d_gene: -; v_gene: TRBV6-1; abundance: -; CDR3nt: TGTGCCAGCAGTGACCGACACCAGCCCCAGCATTTT; CDR3aa: CASSDRHQPQHF
j_gene: TRBJ1-3; d_gene: -; v_gene: TRBV10-3; abundance: -; CDR3nt: TGTGCCATCAGTCGGCCCGGGATCTCTGGAAACACCATATATTTT; CDR3aa: CAISRPGISGNTIYF
j_gene: TRBJ2-4; d_gene: TRBD2; v_gene: TRBV9; abundance: -; CDR3nt: TGTGCCAGCAGCGTAGAGGTGGGGCGGGGGGGCGAAAACATTCAGTACTTC; CDR3aa: CASSVEVGRGGENIQYF
j_gene: TRBJ1-5; d_gene: -; v_gene: TRBV4-1; abundance: -; CDR3nt: TGCGCCAGCAGCCAAGGTCGGTCGGGAACGGGCAATCAGCCCCAGCATTTT; CDR3aa: CASSQGRSGTGNQPQHF
j_gene: TRBJ1-5; d_gene: -; v_gene: TRBV6-1; abundance: -; CDR3nt: TGTGCCAGCAGTGAATTCGAGGTGAGCATTCCCCGGCATTTT; CDR3aa: CASSEFEVSIPRHF
j_gene: TRBJ1-1; d_gene: -; v_gene: TRBV5-1; abundance: -; CDR3nt: TGCGCCAGCAGCTTGTGGGGGGAGGGCACTGAAGCTTTCTTT; CDR3aa: CASSLWGEGTEAFF
j_gene: TRBJ1-2; d_gene: -; v_gene: TRBV5-5; abundance: -; CDR3nt: TGTGCCAGCAGCCCCAATCCGGGACACGACCTTTTTGGCTACACCTTC; CDR3aa: CASSPNPGHDLFGYTF
j_gene: TRBJ1-1; d_gene: TRBD1; v_gene: TRBV28; abundance: -; CDR3nt: TGTGCCAGCAGCTGGGGACAGGGGGCTAGGGGTGGCACTGAAGCTTTCTTT; CDR3aa: CASSWGQGARGGTEAFF